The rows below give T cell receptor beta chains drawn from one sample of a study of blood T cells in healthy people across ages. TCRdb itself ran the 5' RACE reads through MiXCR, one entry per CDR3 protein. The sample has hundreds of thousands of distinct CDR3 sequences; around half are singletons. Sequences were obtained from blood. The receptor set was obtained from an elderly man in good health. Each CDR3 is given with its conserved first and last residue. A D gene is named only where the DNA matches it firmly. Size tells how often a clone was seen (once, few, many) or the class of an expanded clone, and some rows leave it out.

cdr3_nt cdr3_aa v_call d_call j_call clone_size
TGTGCCAGCAGCCCCGGAGAATCCTACAATGAGCAGTTCTTC CASSPGESYNEQFF TRBV7-2 . TRBJ2-1 few
TGTGCCAGCAGCGTATCGGGGAATACGCAGTATTTT CASSVSGNTQYF TRBV9 . TRBJ2-3 .
TGTGCCAGCACCGAGGGGGCTAACTATGGCTACACCTTC CASTEGANYGYTF TRBV6-5 . TRBJ1-2 .
TGCAGCGCCGCATGGGGGGGCATCACAGATACGCAGTATTTT CSAAWGGITDTQYF TRBV29-1 . TRBJ2-3 few
TGTGCCAGCAGTCCGGGACTAGGCAAAAACATTCAGTACTTC CASSPGLGKNIQYF TRBV12-3/TRBV12-4 TRBD2 TRBJ2-4 few
TGTGCCATCAGTGACAGGCAGGGCGACTATGGCTACACCTTC CAISDRQGDYGYTF TRBV10-3 . TRBJ1-2 .
TGCAGCGCCGTCCGCGGGGCAAATGAGCAGTACTTC CSAVRGANEQYF TRBV29-1 . TRBJ2-7 .
TGTGCCAGCAGTGACAGGGGGCGCGGAGAGACCCAGTACTTC CASSDRGRGETQYF TRBV12-3/TRBV12-4 TRBD1 TRBJ2-5 .
TGTGCCAGCAGCTTATTGACAGGACCCAATCAGCCCCAGCATTTT CASSLLTGPNQPQHF TRBV7-2 . TRBJ1-5 .
TGCGCCAGCAGCGCTCTAGCGTCCCAATACAATGAGCAGTTCTTC CASSALASQYNEQFF TRBV5-1 . TRBJ2-1 few
TGTGCCAGCAGACAGGGGAGGACTGAAGCTTTCTTT CASRQGRTEAFF TRBV27 TRBD1 TRBJ1-1 many
TGTGCCAGCACTGGGGGGGGCAACGCGAACACCGGGGAGCTGTTTTTT CASTGGGNANTGELFF TRBV27 . TRBJ2-2 .
TGTGCCAGCAGCAAAAGTGGTGGGGGGGGGCGACCAGATACGCAGTATTTT CASSKSGGGGRPDTQYF TRBV4-2 . TRBJ2-3 .
TGTACCAGCAGCCTAGACGGTTTTTCCTACGAGCAGTACTTC CTSSLDGFSYEQYF TRBV6-1 . TRBJ2-7 .
TGTGCCACCAGCAGAGTATCCCAGGAAGGAAGAGGAAGGTCCTACGAGCAGTACTTC CATSRVSQEGRGRSYEQYF TRBV15 . TRBJ2-7 .
TGCAGCGTTGAAGTCTCGGGAGGGCGGGATGAGCAGTTCTTC CSVEVSGGRDEQFF TRBV29-1 TRBD2 TRBJ2-1 .
TGTGCCGGCAGCACCCTTGGGGCCAACGTCCTGACTTTC CAGSTLGANVLTF TRBV9 . TRBJ2-6 .
TGTGCCAGCAGCCGAATTGGGGGTCCGAACACTGAAGCTTTCTTT CASSRIGGPNTEAFF TRBV5-6 . TRBJ1-1 .
TGTGCCAGCAGCGGACTAGCGGGAGGGAACTACAATGAGCAGTTCTTC CASSGLAGGNYNEQFF TRBV28 TRBD2 TRBJ2-1 .
TGTGCCAGCAGTTACGCTACCCTGGCGGACGAGCAGTTCTTC CASSYATLADEQFF TRBV6-5 . TRBJ2-1 few
TGTGCCAGCAGCTTGACAGGGACATCGGGGGCCCAGTACTTC CASSLTGTSGAQYF TRBV7-8 . TRBJ2-5 few
TGTGCCAGCAGCACCCACGCCGGGGGCCAACAAGAGGTCCAGTACTTC CASSTHAGGQQEVQYF TRBV5-5 . TRBJ2-5 .
TGCGCCAGCAGCTCGCGGCCGGGACTAACCATGGATACGCAGTATTTT CASSSRPGLTMDTQYF TRBV5-1 TRBD2 TRBJ2-3 once
TGCAGCGTGTCTCCCCGTGCCAGCGGGAGGGAGCAGTACTTC CSVSPRASGREQYF TRBV29-1 TRBD2 TRBJ2-7 many
TGCGCCAGCAGCTTGGGAGAGCGGGAGGCCTACGAGCAGTACTTC CASSLGEREAYEQYF TRBV5-1 TRBD2 TRBJ2-7 .
TGTGCCAGCAGCTTAGTTCCAGAGAGCTATGGCTACACCTTC CASSLVPESYGYTF TRBV7-9 . TRBJ1-2 .
TGCGCCAGCAGCTTGGAGGGGGCTCTAGATACGCAGTATTTT CASSLEGALDTQYF TRBV5-1 TRBD1 TRBJ2-3 few
TGTGCCAGCAGCTTAGACAGGGAGGCCTACAATGAGCAGTACTTC CASSLDREAYNEQYF TRBV7-2 . TRBJ2-7 .
TGCGCTACCAAGCAGGAGACCCAGTACTTC CATKQETQYF TRBV10-2 . TRBJ2-5 few
TGCGCCAGCAGCCAAGATAGGGCGGGCAGGGGGCCGTACGAGCAGTACTTC CASSQDRAGRGPYEQYF TRBV4-1 TRBD1 TRBJ2-7 .
TGCAGCGTTGTGCTGGCCACAGGGACCCAGTACTTC CSVVLATGTQYF TRBV29-1 . TRBJ2-5 .
TGTGCCAGCAGCAGCCGGTACTCCCTTAACACCGGGGAGCTGTTTTTT CASSSRYSLNTGELFF TRBV11-2 . TRBJ2-2 .
TGTGCCAGCTCAGAGGGAGACATGAACACTGAAGCTTTCTTT CASSEGDMNTEAFF TRBV18 . TRBJ1-1 .
TGTGCCAGCCGAATAGCGGGAGGGCCGGAGACCCGGTTCTTC CASRIAGGPETRFF TRBV25-1 TRBD2 TRBJ2-1 .
TGCGCCAGCAGCATGAACACTAAAGCTTTCTTT CASSMNTKAFF TRBV5-1 . TRBJ1-1 .
TGCAGCGTTTACAGGGGAGCTAACTATGGCTACACCTTC CSVYRGANYGYTF TRBV29-1 TRBD1 TRBJ1-2 few
TGTGCCAGCAGGAACAGGGCATCCAAAAACATTCAGTACTTC CASRNRASKNIQYF TRBV6-1 . TRBJ2-4 .
TGTGCCAGCAGTTATTCTAGGGGCAGGGGGAAGAATGAGCAGTTCTTC CASSYSRGRGKNEQFF TRBV6-5 TRBD1 TRBJ2-1 .
TGCGCCAGCAGCTCCCGGACAGGGCCCACAGATACGCAGTATTTT CASSSRTGPTDTQYF TRBV5-1 TRBD1 TRBJ2-3 .
TGTGCCACCAGCACAAGACCCGGGGAGCTAGCGGTTAGCTCCTACAATGAGCAGTTCTTC CATSTRPGELAVSSYNEQFF TRBV15 TRBD2 TRBJ2-1 .
TGTGCCAGCAGTCAACTAGCGGGAGTAGGTTGGACAGATACGCAGTATTTT CASSQLAGVGWTDTQYF TRBV12-3/TRBV12-4 TRBD2 TRBJ2-3 many
TGTGCCATCAGTCCCAGGGGGCTCGGGGCCAACGTCCTGACTTTC CAISPRGLGANVLTF TRBV10-3 TRBD1 TRBJ2-6 .
TGCGCCAGCAGCCAGTCCCCCTACCAAGAGACCCAGTACTTC CASSQSPYQETQYF TRBV4-3 . TRBJ2-5 .
TGTGCCAGCAGTTTATTTGGGGTCGGTGGCTACACCTTC CASSLFGVGGYTF TRBV28 . TRBJ1-2 .
TGTGCCAGCAGCCTAAACGCTGACAGGGGTATGCACGAGCAGTACTTC CASSLNADRGMHEQYF TRBV7-8 TRBD1 TRBJ2-7 .
TGCGCCAGCAGCACCGCGGGACAGATGAACACTGAAGCTTTCTTT CASSTAGQMNTEAFF TRBV5-1 TRBD1 TRBJ1-1 .
TGTGCCAGCAGCGAGGACGGGAGTCAAGAGACCCAGTACTTC CASSEDGSQETQYF TRBV9 . TRBJ2-5 few
TGCGCCAGCAGCTACACCGGGACTACCTACAATGAGCAGTTCTTC CASSYTGTTYNEQFF TRBV5-1 TRBD2 TRBJ2-1 few
TGCAGCGTTGCGAGGAGCCAAGAGACCCAGTACTTC CSVARSQETQYF TRBV29-1 . TRBJ2-5 .
TGTGCCAGCAGCCTATGGAGTGCGAGCGCAGATACGCAGTATTTT CASSLWSASADTQYF TRBV11-1 . TRBJ2-3 .
TGCGCCAGCAGTTACGGAGGGGATGAAAAACTGTTTTTT CASSYGGDEKLFF TRBV5-1 . TRBJ1-4 .
TGTGCCAGCAGCTTCTTCGGGGACATTCAGTACTTC CASSFFGDIQYF TRBV7-2 . TRBJ2-4 .
TGCAGCGCCGAGCTGAGGGGCGATGAGCAGTTCTTC CSAELRGDEQFF TRBV29-1 . TRBJ2-1 .
TGTGCCAGCAGCTCTTACAACACCGGGGAGCTGTTTTTT CASSSYNTGELFF TRBV7-3 . TRBJ2-2 .
TGCAGCGTTACCCCGGGACTGAGCACAGATACGCAGTATTTT CSVTPGLSTDTQYF TRBV29-1 . TRBJ2-3 .
TGTGCCAGCAGAAACGTGGGGGGAACTGAAGCTTTCTTT CASRNVGGTEAFF TRBV12-3/TRBV12-4 . TRBJ1-1 few
TGTGCCAGCAGTTTTTTAAGCGGGAGAAATGAGCAGTTCTTC CASSFLSGRNEQFF TRBV27 TRBD2 TRBJ2-1 .